The present T cell receptor (beta chain) was sequenced within a study of blood T cell repertoires in COVID-19. This clone was detected once. This table comes from immunoSEQ multiplex PCR, and its TCRdb copy is limited to in-frame clones, with some not included. The sample contains 57,000 or so clones, about nine tenths of which appear only once. This CDR3 region has 16 residues. Per the germline V gene, CDR1 is LNHDA and CDR2 is SQIVND (reference sequence). Trimming removed 2 bases at V and 0 bases at J, with 8 bases between. Source material: peripheral blood. The chain links TRBV19 to TRBJ2-6; the D is unclear. The sequence came from a woman between 45 and 60 years old with active or convalescent COVID-19. The CDR3 sequence: CASSIQASSGANVLTF. DNA for the CDR3: TGTGCCAGTAGTATACAGGCGAGCTCTGGGGCCAACGTCCTGACTTTC.